Following are 9 T cell receptor beta chains from one sample sequenced in a study of blood T cells in healthy people across ages. With a J-beta primer mix and a sample-barcoded 5' primer, a second PCR ran about 6 to 11 cycles. TCRdb analysed the 5' RACE reads with MiXCR anew, one entry per CDR3 protein. The sample has about 970,000 distinct CDR3 sequences, about 51% seen once. The sequencing sample was made of blood. The receptors were sampled from a woman aged 55-69 years in good health.

This clonotype was observed once. This rearrangement joins TRBV29-1 to TRBJ2-7, with TRBD2 matching over 9 bases. J gave up 7 bases and V 5 bases, and 12 bases lay outside the gene matches. Germline CDR1 reads SQVTM; CDR2 reads ANQGSEA. The CDR3 has 14 amino acids. Written as DNA, the CDR3 is TGCAGCGTTTCCCCTAGCGGGATTGGCAATGAGCAGTACTTC. This translates into CSVSPSGIGNEQYF.

This chain links TRBV6-2 or TRBV6-3 with TRBJ2-1; D may be TRBD2 (6 bases). This CDR3 spans 16 amino acids. V was cut by 9 bases and J by 4 bases, with 22 bases left in between. Looked up from germline, CDR1 is MNHEY and CDR2 is SVGEGT. The CDR3 loop reads CASRGWGGGPYNEQFF. The CDR3 nucleotides read TGTGCCAGTAGGGGTTGGGGAGGAGGCCCTTACAATGAGCAGTTCTTC.

The gene calls are TRBV10-3 and TRBJ2-7, with a possible D match to TRBD2 (6 bases). The V gene lost 5 bases and the J gene lost 4 bases, with 12 bases spanning the gap. The CDR3 totals 13 residues. Germline lookup yields CDR1 ENHRY and CDR2 SYGVKD. CDR3 residues: CAISLGSLYEQYF. In DNA form, the CDR3 reads TGTGCCATCAGTCTCGGGAGTCTTTACGAGCAGTACTTC.

The chain employs TRBV7-8 and TRBJ2-5, with D possibly being TRBD1 (5 bases). CDR1 and CDR2 from the germline V gene are SGHVS and FQNEAQ. Trimming removed 2 bases from V and 2 bases from J, with 15 bases in between. The CDR3 is 16 amino acids. The CDR3 spells CASSLSQGWGQETQYF. CDR3 DNA: TGTGCCAGCAGCTTAAGCCAGGGATGGGGACAAGAGACCCAGTACTTC.

This clonotype occurred once. V gene TRBV11-2 combines with J gene TRBJ2-1; the D is unclear. Germline V gene data show CDR1 as SGHAT and CDR2 as FQNNGV. Deletions cut 2 bases from V and 14 bases from J, with 13 bases between. The CDR3 is made up of 12 amino acids. This CDR3 is CASSLSQLREFF. The DNA of the CDR3 is TGTGCCAGCAGCTTATCCCAGTTAAGAGAGTTCTTC.

This chain joins TRBV4-1 and TRBJ2-2, with D possibly TRBD1 on 5 matching bases. Per the germline V gene, CDR1 is MGHRA and CDR2 is YSYEKL. Trimming shortened V by 3 bases and J by 1 base, and 9 bases separated the two germline ends. The CDR3 covers 15 residues. Written as DNA, the CDR3 is TGCGCCAGCAGCCAGGGCCAGGGGAACACCGGGGAGCTGTTTTTT. It codes for CASSQGQGNTGELFF.

The CDR3 reads CASSLVRLYNEQFF. The DNA for the CDR3 is TGTGCCAGCAGCTTAGTAAGGCTTTACAATGAGCAGTTCTTC. The chain recombines TRBV7-2 with TRBJ2-1; D is unresolved. V dropped 1 base and J dropped 4 bases, with 8 bases sitting between them. Germline V gene sequence: CDR1 SGHTA, CDR2 FQGNSA. The CDR3 contains 14 residues.

This sequence joins TRBV7-9 and TRBJ2-7, with 11 bases that match TRBD2. The J segment lost 7 bases and the V segment lost 2 bases, leaving 4 bases of the junction unmatched. The CDR3 runs to 14 residues. The germline V gene encodes CDR1 SEHNR and CDR2 FQNEAQ (reference sequence). The CDR3 nucleotides read TGTGCCAGCAGCTTACCTAGCGGGGGGCTGGAGCAGTACTTC. This encodes CASSLPSGGLEQYF.

V gene TRBV29-1 combines with J gene TRBJ2-3; TRBD1 might be the D (6 bases). Germline V gives CDR1 SQVTM, CDR2 ANQGSEA. This CDR3 comprises 14 residues. Trimming pared 2 bases from V and 3 bases from J, leaving 12 bases between. This CDR3 is CSVESQRGTDTQYF. As DNA, the CDR3 is TGCAGCGTTGAATCTCAGAGGGGGACAGATACGCAGTATTTT.